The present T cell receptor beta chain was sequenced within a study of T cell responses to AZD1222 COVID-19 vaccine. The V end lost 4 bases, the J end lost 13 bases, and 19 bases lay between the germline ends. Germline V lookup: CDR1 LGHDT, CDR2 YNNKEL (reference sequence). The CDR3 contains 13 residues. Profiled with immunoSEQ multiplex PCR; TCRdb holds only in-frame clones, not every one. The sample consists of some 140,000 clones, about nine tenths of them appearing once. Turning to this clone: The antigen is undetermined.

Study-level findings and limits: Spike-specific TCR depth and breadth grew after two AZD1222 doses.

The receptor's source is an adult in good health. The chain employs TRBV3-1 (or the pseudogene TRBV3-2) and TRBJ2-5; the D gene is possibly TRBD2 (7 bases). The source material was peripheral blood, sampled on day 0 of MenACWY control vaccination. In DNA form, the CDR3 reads TGTGCCAGCAGCCCGGACTTTTCGGGGGGCCGGTACTTC. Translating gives CASSPDFSGGRYF.